The TCR beta chain under discussion was sequenced for a study of identical twins. Study results and caveats: The study found that models underestimated out-of-frame TCR alpha sharing in monozygotic twins.

Unique molecular identifiers were present on the cDNA, which also gained a universal primer site by template switching. TCRdb reanalysed the 5' RACE reads using MiXCR and keeps one entry per CDR3 protein. The repertoire has under 1 million distinct CDR3 sequences, 9% to 15% of them found once; the top ten carry roughly 1.6%. A word on this clonotype: Its antigen is unidentified.

This sample also belongs to another study, concerning yellow fever vaccine responses in identical twins. From that study: It has been reported that, in twins, the vaccine T cell response seemed partly convergent and partly personalized.

The sample consisted of PBMCs. The TCR comes from a woman in her late teens or twenties in good health.

Here the CDR3 DNA reads TGTGCCAGCAGCCAAGGGCAGGGCCGCGCGCTAGCGGGAGGCGAGCAGTACTTC. Its protein product is CASSQGQGRALAGGEQYF. The chain uses TRBV14 and TRBJ2-7; 11 nucleotides align to TRBD2. Trimming cost V 1 base and J 6 bases; bases outside gene matches: 14. The CDR3 is 18 amino acids. Per the germline V gene, CDR1 is SGHDN and CDR2 is FVKESK.